This entry describes one T cell receptor (beta chain). Its antigen is not yet known. It has no much larger one-base neighbor in the sample; base qualities were not kept. This record comes from a study of blood T cell repertoires in COVID-19 (dated by TCRdb to the early 2020s). In terms of the full investigation: Samples from collaborators originated in the United States, Italy and Spain and spanned both the acute and convalescent phases of COVID-19. A freely available public database, intended as a resource for researchers studying the immune response to SARS-CoV-2, is where the repertoires were released. Where HLA class I and class II types were available, the types were taken from metadata supplied by the sample provider, not from assay-based typing. Sample metadata almost always included a de-identified subject ID, COVID-19 status, age in years and sex. The samples were drawn from two sources: the first 160 participants of the ongoing ImmuneRACE study, and 1,200 or so subjects contributed by 6 global collaborators. Subjects who had been exposed to COVID-19, were actively infected with it, or had recovered from it provided the deeply sampled blood TCRbeta repertoires that made up the dataset. The material from the prospective study consisted of cDNA or gDNA derived from T cells, B-cell-depleted T cells, or PBMCs.

The research as a whole found: The quantity of clinical and demographic metadata differed by source and by participant and was supplied without curation.

Each collaborating institution followed its own protocols to collect whole blood in K2EDTA tubes. Collaborator samples were shipped for TCRbeta analysis as frozen whole blood, isolated PBMCs, or DNA extracted from either sample type. The immunoSEQ Assay, a bias-controlled multiplex PCR, was used to amplify TCRbeta CDR3 regions from genomic DNA. The original pipeline was this. The number of nucleated cells in each sample was estimated by amplification of reference gene primers within the assay. To quantify the absolute abundance of each unique TCRbeta CDR3 rearrangement, sequence reads were collapsed and filtered. Productive Simpson clonality was computed per sample as the square root of Simpson's diversity index over productive rearrangements. TCRdb took this table from immuneACCESS and kept in-frame rearrangements with V and J called. Such tables lack part of the clones; where checked against another copy, unresolved V genes explain under half of the gap, and the rest is unexplained. V and J calls and clone size are copied from that table; D and trimming were computed from the DNA. The sample data list roughly 32,000 clones, and roughly nine tenths of these were observed just once. The top ten clones comprise approximately 4% of the sample.

The germline V gene specifies SQVTM as CDR1 and ANQGSEA as CDR2. Unmatched junction bases come to 4, with V trimmed by 4 bases and J by 5 bases. From the cysteine up to the phenylalanine, the CDR3 has a length of 13 residues. Only the CDR3 portion is preserved as DNA: 39 bases, with reading frame beginning at the first base. The sample was peripheral blood. This receptor was taken from a man aged 60 to 75 with acute or convalescent COVID-19. The rearranged chain carries TRBV29-1 and TRBJ2-2; 7 bases in between match TRBD2. Here the CDR3 is given as CSVARGGTGELFF. The DNA sequence reads TGCAGCGTTGCAAGGGGAGGGACCGGGGAGCTGTTTTTT.